Given below is one T cell receptor (beta chain) in context. Its cognate antigen is unknown. The ends lost 9 bases at V and 16 bases at J; junction bases unmatched: 19. The CDR3 loop spans 14 amino acids. CDR1 and CDR2 from the germline V gene are LNHDA and SQIVND (reference sequence). Treatment in this sample: around 19 received Ad26.COV2.S at low or high dose, single or two shots; several received placebo; per-sample allocation not given. Samples came from day 63 after the first vaccine or placebo injection. As its vector, the vaccine had Ad26, which expressed Wuhan-strain SARS-CoV-2 spike. Produced via immunoSEQ multiplex PCR; TCRdb's table is partial and in-frame only. The sample has about 460,000 clones, 80% to 90% seen once. This sample was included in a study of Ad26.COV2.S vaccination and SARS-CoV-2 variants. About the study: Each vaccinee took Ad26.COV2.S intramuscularly, once or twice 56 days apart. Whole-study results and caveats: Placebo recipients and vaccine recipients were similar in non-spike TCR breadth.

Source: peripheral blood, taken in a trial of Ad26.COV2.S vaccine versus placebo. This chain uses TRBV19 with TRBJ2-1; 9 positions agree with TRBD1. The sequence derives from a person aged 18-60 years who received the Ad26.COV2.S COVID-19 vaccine or a placebo. The CDR3 DNA is TGTGCCAGCCGCGCTTGGACAGGGGTCACAACGCTTTTCTTC. Its protein product is CASRAWTGVTTLFF.